The TCR beta chain described here comes from a study of OX40 agonist ivuxolimab in advanced cancers. About the research overall: Patients undergoing dose escalation presented with hepatocellular carcinoma, melanoma, renal cell or head and neck cancer. Study outcomes and limitations: Among expanded peripheral T cells, antigen specificity went undetermined.

On this clone: Antigen unknown.

The repertoire was sequenced with immunoSEQ multiplex PCR; TCRdb's copy has only in-frame clones and lacks some. The sample lists approximately 91,000 clones, roughly 85% seen once, with over 0.4% in the top ten. The CDR3 has 14 amino acids. Germline CDR1 MNHEY, CDR2 SVGAGI. V shed 6 bases, J shed 7 bases, and the junction held 8 bases outside the gene matches. The receptor was derived from an adult with an advanced solid tumor such as melanoma, head and neck, liver or kidney cancer. The genes are TRBV6-5 and TRBJ2-7; TRBD1 aligns across 11 bases. The specimen comprised CD4+ or CD8+ T cells sorted from blood, sampled in a trial of the OX40 agonist ivuxolimab. In DNA form, the CDR3 reads TGTGCCAGCAGCCCTCCGGGACAGGGGGGGGAGCAGTACTTC. It is translated as CASSPPGQGGEQYF.